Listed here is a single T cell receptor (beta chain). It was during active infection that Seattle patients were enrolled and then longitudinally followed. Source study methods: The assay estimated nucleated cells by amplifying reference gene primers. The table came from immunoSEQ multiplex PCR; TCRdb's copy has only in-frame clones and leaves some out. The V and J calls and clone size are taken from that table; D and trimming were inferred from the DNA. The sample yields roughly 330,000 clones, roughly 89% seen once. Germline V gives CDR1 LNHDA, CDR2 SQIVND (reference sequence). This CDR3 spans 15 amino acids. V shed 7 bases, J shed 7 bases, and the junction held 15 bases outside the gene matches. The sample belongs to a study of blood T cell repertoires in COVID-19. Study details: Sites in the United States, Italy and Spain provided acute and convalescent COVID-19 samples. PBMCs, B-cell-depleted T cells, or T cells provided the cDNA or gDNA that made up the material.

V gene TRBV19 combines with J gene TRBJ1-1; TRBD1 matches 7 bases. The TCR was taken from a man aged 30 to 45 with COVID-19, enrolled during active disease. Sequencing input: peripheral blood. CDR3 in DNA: TGTGCCAGTACCATAGCCCTGACAGGGACGGGTGAAGCTTTCTTT. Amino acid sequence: CASTIALTGTGEAFF.